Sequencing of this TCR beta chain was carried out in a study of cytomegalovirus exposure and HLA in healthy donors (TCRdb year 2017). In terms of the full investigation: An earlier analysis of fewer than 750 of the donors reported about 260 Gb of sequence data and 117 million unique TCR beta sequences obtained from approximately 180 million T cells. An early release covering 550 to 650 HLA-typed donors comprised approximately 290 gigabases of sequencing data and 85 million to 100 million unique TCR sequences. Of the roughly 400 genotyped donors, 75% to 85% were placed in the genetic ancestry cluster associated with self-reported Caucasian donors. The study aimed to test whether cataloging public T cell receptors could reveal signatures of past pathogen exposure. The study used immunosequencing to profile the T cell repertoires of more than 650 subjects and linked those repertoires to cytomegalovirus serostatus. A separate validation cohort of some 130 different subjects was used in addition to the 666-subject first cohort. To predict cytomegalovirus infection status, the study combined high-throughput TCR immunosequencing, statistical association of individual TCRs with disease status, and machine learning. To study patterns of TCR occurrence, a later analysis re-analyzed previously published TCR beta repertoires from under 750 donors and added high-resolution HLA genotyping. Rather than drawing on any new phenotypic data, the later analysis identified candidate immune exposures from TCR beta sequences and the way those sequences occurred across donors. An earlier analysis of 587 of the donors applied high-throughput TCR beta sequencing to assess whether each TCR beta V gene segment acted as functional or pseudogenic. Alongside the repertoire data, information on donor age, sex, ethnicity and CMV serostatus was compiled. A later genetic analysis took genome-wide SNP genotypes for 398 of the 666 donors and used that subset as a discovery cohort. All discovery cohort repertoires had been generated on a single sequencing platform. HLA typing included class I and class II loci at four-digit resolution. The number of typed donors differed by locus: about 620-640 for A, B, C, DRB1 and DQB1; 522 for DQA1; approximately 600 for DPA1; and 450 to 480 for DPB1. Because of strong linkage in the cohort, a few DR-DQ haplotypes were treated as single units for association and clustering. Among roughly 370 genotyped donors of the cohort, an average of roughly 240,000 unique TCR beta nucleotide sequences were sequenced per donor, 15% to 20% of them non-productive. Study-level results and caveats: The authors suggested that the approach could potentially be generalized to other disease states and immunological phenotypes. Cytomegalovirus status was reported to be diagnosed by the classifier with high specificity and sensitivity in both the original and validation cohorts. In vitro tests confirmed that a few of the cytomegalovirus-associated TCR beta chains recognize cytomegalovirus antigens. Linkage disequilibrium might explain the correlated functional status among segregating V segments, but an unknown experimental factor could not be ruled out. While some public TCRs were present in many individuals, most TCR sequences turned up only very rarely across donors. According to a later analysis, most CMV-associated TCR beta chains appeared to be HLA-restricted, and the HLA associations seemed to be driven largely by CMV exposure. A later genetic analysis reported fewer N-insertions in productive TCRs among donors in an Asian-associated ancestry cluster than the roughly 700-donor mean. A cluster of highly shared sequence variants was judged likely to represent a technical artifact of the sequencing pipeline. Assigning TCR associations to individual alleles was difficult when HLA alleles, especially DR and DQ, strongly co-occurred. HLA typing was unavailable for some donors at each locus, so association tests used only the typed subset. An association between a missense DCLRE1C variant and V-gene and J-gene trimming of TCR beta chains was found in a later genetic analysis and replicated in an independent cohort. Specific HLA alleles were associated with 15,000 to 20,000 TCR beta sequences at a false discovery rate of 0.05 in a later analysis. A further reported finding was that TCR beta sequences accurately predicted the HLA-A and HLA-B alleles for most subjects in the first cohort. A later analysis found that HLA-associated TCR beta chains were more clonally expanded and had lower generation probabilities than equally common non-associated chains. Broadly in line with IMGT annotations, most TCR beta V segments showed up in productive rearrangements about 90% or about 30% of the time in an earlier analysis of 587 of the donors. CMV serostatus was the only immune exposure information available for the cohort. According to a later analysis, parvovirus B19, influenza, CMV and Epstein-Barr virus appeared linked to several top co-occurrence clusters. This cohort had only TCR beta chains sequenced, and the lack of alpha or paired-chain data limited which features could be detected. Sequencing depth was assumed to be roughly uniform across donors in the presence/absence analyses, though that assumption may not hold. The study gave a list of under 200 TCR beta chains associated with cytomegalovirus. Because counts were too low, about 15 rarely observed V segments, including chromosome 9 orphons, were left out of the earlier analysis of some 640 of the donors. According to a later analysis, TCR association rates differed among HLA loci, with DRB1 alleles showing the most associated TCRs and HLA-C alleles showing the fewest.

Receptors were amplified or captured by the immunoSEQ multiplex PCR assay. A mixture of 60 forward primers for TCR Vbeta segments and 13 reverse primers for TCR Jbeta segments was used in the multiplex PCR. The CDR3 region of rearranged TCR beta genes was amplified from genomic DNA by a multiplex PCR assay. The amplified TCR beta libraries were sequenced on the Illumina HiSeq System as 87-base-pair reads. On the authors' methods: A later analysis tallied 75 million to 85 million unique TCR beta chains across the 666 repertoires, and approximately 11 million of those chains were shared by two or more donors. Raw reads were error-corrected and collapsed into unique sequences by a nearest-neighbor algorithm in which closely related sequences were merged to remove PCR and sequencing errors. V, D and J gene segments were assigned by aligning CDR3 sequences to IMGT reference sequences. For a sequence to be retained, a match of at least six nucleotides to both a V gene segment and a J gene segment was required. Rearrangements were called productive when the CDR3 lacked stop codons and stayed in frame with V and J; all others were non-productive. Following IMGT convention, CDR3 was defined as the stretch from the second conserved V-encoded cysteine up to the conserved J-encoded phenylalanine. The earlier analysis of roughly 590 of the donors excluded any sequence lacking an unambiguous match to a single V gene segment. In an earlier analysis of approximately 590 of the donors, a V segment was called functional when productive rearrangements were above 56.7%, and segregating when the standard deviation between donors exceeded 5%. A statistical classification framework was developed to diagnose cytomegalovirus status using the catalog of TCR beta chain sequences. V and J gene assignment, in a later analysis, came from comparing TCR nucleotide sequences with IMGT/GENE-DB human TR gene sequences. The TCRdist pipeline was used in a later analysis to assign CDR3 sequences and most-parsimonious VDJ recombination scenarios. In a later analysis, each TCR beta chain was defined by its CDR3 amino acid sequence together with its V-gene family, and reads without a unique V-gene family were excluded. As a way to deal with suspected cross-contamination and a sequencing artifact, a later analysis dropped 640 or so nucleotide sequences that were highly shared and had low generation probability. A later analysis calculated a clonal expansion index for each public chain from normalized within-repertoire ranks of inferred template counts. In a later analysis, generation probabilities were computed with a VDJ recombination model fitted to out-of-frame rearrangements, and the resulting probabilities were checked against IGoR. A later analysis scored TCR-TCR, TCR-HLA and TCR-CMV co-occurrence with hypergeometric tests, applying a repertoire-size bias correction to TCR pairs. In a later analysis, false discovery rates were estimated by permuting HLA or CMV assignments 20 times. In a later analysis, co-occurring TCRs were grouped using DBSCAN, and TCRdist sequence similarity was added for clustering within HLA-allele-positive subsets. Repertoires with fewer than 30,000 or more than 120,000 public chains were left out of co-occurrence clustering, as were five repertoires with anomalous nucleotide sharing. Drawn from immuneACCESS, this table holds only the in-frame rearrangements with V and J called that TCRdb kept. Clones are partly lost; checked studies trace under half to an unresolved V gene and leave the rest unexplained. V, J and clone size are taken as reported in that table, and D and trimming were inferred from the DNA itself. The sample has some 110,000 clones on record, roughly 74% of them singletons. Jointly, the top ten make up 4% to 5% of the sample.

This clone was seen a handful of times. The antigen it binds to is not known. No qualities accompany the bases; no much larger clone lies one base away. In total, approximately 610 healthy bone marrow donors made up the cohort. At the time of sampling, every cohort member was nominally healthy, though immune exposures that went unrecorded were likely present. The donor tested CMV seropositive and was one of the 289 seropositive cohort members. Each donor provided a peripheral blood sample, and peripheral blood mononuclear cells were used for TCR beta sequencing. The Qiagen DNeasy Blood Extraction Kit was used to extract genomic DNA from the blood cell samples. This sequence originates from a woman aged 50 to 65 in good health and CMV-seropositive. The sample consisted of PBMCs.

The CDR3 protein: CASSLVFRSPKLFF. The nucleotides are TGTGCCAGCAGCTTAGTTTTCAGGTCACCAAAACTGTTTTTT. The chain is made from TRBV11-2 and TRBJ1-4, with the D gene not confidently named. From the cysteine up to the phenylalanine, the CDR3 has a length of 14 residues. Only the CDR3 region is kept as DNA, spanning 42 bases read in frame from base 1. V drops 1 base and J drops 10 bases, leaving 13 bases in between. CDR1 and CDR2 were assigned from the germline V gene as SGHAT and FQNNGV.